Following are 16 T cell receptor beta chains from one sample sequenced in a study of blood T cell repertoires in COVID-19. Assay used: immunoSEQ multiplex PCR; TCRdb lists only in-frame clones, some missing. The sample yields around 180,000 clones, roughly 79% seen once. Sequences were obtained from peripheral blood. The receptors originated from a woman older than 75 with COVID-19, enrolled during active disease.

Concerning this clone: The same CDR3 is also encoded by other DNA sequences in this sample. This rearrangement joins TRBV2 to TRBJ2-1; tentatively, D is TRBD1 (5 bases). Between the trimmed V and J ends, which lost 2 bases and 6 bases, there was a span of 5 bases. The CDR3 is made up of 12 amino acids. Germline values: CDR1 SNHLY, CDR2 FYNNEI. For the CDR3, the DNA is TGTGCCAGCAGTGAAAGGGGCAATGAGCAGTTCTTC. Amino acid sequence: CASSERGNEQFF.

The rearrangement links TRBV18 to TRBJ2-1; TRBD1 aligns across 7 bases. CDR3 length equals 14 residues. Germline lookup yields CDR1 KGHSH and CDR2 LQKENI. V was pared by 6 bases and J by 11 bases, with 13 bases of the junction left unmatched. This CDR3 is CASSPGTESMKQFF. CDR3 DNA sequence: TGTGCCAGCTCCCCCGGGACAGAGTCAATGAAGCAGTTCTTC.

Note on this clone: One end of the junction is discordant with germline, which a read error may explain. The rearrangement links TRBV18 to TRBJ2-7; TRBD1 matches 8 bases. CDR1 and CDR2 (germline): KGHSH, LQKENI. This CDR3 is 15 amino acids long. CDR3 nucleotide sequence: TGTGCCAGTTCACCGCCCCGGACAGGGTGGTACGAGCAGTACTTC. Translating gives CASSPPRTGWYEQYF. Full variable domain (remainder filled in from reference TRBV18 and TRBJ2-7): NAGVMQNPRHLVRRRGQEARLRCSPMKGHSHVYWYRQLPEEGLKFMVYLQKENIIDESGMPKERFSAEFPKEGPSILRIQQVVRGDSAAYFCASSPPRTGWYEQYFGPGTRLTVT.

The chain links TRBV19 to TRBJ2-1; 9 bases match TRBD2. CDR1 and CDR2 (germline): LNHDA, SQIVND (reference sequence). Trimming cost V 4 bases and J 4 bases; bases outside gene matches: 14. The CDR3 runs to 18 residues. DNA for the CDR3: TGTGCCAGTAGTACCCCTTGGGGTAGCGGGAGTAGGTACAATGAGCAGTTCTTC. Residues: CASSTPWGSGSRYNEQFF.

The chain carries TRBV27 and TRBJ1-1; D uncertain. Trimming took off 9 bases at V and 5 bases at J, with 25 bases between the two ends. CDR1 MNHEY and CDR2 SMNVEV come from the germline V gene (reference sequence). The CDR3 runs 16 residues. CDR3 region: CASSRSRGSPWTEAFF. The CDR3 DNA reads TGTGCCAGTTCTCGGTCACGTGGTAGCCCGTGGACTGAAGCTTTCTTT.

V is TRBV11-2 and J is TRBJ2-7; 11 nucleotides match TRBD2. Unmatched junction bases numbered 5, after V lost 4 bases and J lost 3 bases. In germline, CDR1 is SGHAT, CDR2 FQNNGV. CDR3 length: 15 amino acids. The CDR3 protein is CASSYSGTSGYEQYF. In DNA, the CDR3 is TGTGCCAGCAGCTACTCCGGGACTAGCGGCTACGAGCAGTACTTC.

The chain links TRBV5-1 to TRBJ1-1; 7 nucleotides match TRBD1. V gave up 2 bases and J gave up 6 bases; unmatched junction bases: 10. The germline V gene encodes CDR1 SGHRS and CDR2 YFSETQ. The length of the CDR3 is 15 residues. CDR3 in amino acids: CASSLRQGGISEAFF. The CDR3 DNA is TGCGCCAGCAGCTTACGACAGGGAGGAATCTCTGAAGCTTTCTTT.

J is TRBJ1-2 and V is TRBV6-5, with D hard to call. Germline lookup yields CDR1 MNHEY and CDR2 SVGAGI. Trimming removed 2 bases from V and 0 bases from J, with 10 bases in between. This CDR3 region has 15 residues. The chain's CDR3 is CASSYGRGPNYGYTF. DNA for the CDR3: TGTGCCAGCAGTTACGGTCGGGGTCCTAACTATGGCTACACCTTC.

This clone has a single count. CDR3 nucleotide sequence: TGCGCCAGCAGCTTACACCGCAAAGAGACCCAGTACTTC. Its translation is CASSLHRKETQYF. The chain has TRBV5-1 and TRBJ2-5, with D unclear. The CDR3 spans 13 residues. V was pared by 2 bases and J by 3 bases, with 8 bases between. CDR1 SGHRS and CDR2 YFSETQ come from the germline V gene.

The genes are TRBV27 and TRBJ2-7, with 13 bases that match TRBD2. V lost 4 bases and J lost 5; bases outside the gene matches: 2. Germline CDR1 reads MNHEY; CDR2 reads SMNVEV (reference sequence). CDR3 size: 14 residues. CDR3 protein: CASSYTSGGDEQYF. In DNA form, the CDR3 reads TGTGCCAGCAGTTACACTAGCGGGGGGGACGAGCAGTACTTC.

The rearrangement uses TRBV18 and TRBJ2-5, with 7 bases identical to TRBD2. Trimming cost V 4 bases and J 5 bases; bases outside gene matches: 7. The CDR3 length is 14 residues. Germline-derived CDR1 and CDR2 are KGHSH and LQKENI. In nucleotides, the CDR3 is TGTGCCAGCTCACGGGACTATGGTAGCGAGACCCAGTACTTC. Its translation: CASSRDYGSETQYF.

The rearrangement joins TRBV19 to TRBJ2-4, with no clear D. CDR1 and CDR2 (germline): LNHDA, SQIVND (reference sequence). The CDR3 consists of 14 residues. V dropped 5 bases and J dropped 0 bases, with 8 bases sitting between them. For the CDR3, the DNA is TGTGCCAGTAGTGAGGAGAGAGCCAAAAACATTCAGTACTTC. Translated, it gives CASSEERAKNIQYF.

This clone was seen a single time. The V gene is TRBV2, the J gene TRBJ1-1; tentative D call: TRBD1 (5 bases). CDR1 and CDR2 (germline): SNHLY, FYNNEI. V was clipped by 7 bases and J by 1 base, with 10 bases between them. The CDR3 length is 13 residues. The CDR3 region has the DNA TGTGCCAGCATAAGACAGCCGAACACTGAAGCTTTCTTT. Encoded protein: CASIRQPNTEAFF.

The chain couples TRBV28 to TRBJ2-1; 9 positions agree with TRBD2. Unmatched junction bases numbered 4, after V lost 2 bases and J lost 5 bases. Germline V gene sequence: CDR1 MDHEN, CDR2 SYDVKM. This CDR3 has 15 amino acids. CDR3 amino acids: CASSLGLAGNNEQFF. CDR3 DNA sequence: TGTGCCAGCAGTTTAGGGCTAGCGGGGAACAATGAGCAGTTCTTC. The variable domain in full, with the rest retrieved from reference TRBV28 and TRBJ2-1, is DVKVTQSSRYLVKRTGEKVFLECVQDMDHENMFWYRQDPGLGLRLIYFSYDVKMKEKGDIPEGYSVSREKKERFSLILESASTNQTSMYLCASSLGLAGNNEQFFGPGTRLTVL.

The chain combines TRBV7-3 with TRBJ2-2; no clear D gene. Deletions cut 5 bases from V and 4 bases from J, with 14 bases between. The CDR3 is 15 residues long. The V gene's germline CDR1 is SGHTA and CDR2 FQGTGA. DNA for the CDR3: TGTGCCAGCAGCCCCCCAAACAGCCTCACCGGGGAGCTGTTTTTT. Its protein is CASSPPNSLTGELFF.

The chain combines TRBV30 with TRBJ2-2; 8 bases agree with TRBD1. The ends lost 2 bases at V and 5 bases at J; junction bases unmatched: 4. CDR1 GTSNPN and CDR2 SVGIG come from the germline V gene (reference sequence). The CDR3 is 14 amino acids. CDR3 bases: TGTGCCTGGAGTCGGGACAGGAGAACCGGGGAGCTGTTTTTT. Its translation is CAWSRDRRTGELFF.